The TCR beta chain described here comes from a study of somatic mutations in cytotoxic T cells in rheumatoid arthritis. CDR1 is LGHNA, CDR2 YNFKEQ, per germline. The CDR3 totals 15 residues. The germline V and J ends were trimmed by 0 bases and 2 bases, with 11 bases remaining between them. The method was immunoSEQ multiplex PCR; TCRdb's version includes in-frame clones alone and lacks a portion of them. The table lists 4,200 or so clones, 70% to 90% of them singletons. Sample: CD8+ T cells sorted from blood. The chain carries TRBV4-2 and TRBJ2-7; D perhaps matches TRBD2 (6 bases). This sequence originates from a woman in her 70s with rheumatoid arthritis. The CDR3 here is CASSQDGGVPYEQYF. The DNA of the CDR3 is TGTGCCAGCAGCCAAGATGGCGGGGTCCCCTACGAGCAGTACTTC.